Shown below are 19 T cell receptor beta chains from a single sample sequenced in a study of blood T cell repertoires in COVID-19 (dated by TCRdb to the early 2020s). Library preparation employed the immunoSEQ multiplex PCR assay. Drawn from immuneACCESS, this table holds only the in-frame rearrangements with V and J called that TCRdb kept. Clones are partly lost; checked studies trace under half to an unresolved V gene and leave the rest unexplained. The sample data list 150,000 to 200,000 clones, and around three quarters of these were observed just once. The biggest ten clones account for about a sixth of the sample. The material sequenced was PBMCs or T cells enriched from blood (not recorded which). The origin of the receptors is a woman aged 45 to 65 with acute COVID-19.

This clone was found a few times. The CDR3 DNA is TGTGCCAGCAGCCCCGGCCAGGCCGGCTACACCTTC. It encodes CASSPGQAGYTF. The J gene is TRBJ1-2, the V gene TRBV5-5; D is uncertain. The CDR3 contains 12 residues. The germline V and J ends were trimmed by 4 bases and 8 bases, with 12 bases remaining between them. Germline CDR1 and CDR2: SGHKS and YYEKEE (reference sequence). The full variable domain, its missing parts supplied by reference TRBV5-5 and TRBJ1-2, is DAGVTQSPTHLIKTRGQQVTLRCSPISGHKSVSWYQQVLGQGPQFIFQYYEKEERGRGNFPDRFSARQFPNYSSELNVNALLLGDSALYLCASSPGQAGYTFGSGTRLTVV.

This clone came up once. The rearrangement links TRBV6-1 to TRBJ1-3; TRBD1 matches at 7 bases. Losses at the gene ends were 0 bases for V and 10 bases for J; bases not matched to a gene: 6. Germline values: CDR1 MNHNS, CDR2 SASEGT. The CDR3 extends over 14 amino acids. CDR3 in DNA: TGTGCCAGCAGTGAAGCTATTAACAGGGGAACCATATATTTT. Its protein product is CASSEAINRGTIYF.

This clone was seen only a few times. The V gene is TRBV7-7, the J gene TRBJ2-1, with TRBD2 matching over 10 bases. The germline V gene encodes CDR1 SSHAT and CDR2 FNYEAQ (reference sequence). The trim removed 6 bases at V and 7 bases at J, leaving 9 bases unmatched. This CDR3 has 15 residues. The CDR3 is CASRPSGGAWNEQFF. The CDR3 nucleotides are TGTGCCAGCAGACCGAGCGGGGGGGCCTGGAATGAGCAGTTCTTC.

Only a few counts were recorded for this clone. The rearrangement uses TRBV12-3 or TRBV12-4 and TRBJ1-2; no firm D call. The CDR3 contains 13 residues. The V end was cut by 3 bases, the J end by 7 bases, with 12 bases between. The DNA for the CDR3 is TGTGCCAGCAGTTTGGTGCAGGTAGTTGGCTACACCTTC. It is translated as CASSLVQVVGYTF.

The CDR3 nucleotides are TGCAGCCTGAGGACTAGCGGAGATACGCAGTATTTT. Its translation is CSLRTSGDTQYF. This chain uses TRBV29-1 with TRBJ2-3, with 10 bases that match TRBD2. V gave up 8 bases and J gave up 5 bases; unmatched junction bases: 4. The CDR3 runs to 12 residues. Germline loops: CDR1 SQVTM, CDR2 ANQGSEA.

This chain connects TRBV6-5 to TRBJ1-2; D uncertain. Germline CDR1 MNHEY, CDR2 SVGAGI. The CDR3 runs to 12 residues. V was clipped by 6 bases and J by 4 bases, with 9 bases between them. The DNA of the CDR3 is TGTGCCAGCAGCGGGGAGTCCTATGGCTACACCTTC. Encoded protein: CASSGESYGYTF.

This clone has a single count. The chain recombines TRBV19 with TRBJ2-5, with TRBD2 matching over 12 bases. The CDR3 is 14 residues long. CDR1 and CDR2 from the germline V gene are LNHDA and SQIVND (reference sequence). V shed 7 bases, J shed 4 bases, and the junction held 4 bases outside the gene matches. In nucleotides, the CDR3 is TGTGCCAGTACCCGGGGACTAGCGGGAGAGACCCAGTACTTC. As protein: CASTRGLAGETQYF.

For the CDR3, the DNA is TGTGCCAGCAGCTATCAGGGGAATGAGCAGTTCTTC. Residues: CASSYQGNEQFF. This chain joins TRBV7-6 and TRBJ2-1; weak D call: TRBD1 (6 bases). CDR1 is SGHVS and CDR2 is FNYEAQ in the germline V gene. V dropped 4 bases and J dropped 7 bases, with 8 bases sitting between them. The CDR3 loop spans 12 amino acids.

V gene TRBV11-2 combines with J gene TRBJ1-2, with 8 bases matching TRBD1. CDR1 is SGHAT and CDR2 is FQNNGV in the germline V gene. With V trimmed by 5 bases and J by 6 bases, 11 bases remained unmatched. The CDR3 loop spans 15 amino acids. The CDR3, as DNA: TGTGCCAGCAGCGCCCCCAGTAAACAGGGGGATGGCTACACCTTC. Encoded protein: CASSAPSKQGDGYTF.

There are a few counts of this clone. The chain recombines TRBV10-3 with TRBJ1-1; 10 positions match TRBD1. Germline V gives CDR1 ENHRY, CDR2 SYGVKD. CDR3 length equals 15 residues. With 3 bases clipped from V and 7 bases from J, the junction kept 8 bases outside the gene matches. This CDR3 reads CAISDPGQGGIEAFF. The CDR3 DNA is TGTGCCATCAGTGACCCTGGACAGGGGGGAATTGAAGCTTTCTTT.

The CDR3 region is CASSPGGGEDFSGANVLTF. In nucleotides, the CDR3 is TGTGCCAGCAGCCCAGGAGGCGGGGAGGATTTCTCTGGGGCCAACGTCCTGACTTTC. The rearrangement links TRBV3-1 (or the pseudogene TRBV3-2) to TRBJ2-6, with D maybe TRBD2 (6 bases). The CDR3 has 19 amino acids. The V gene's germline CDR1 is LGHDT and CDR2 YNNKEL (reference sequence). V lost 4 bases and J 0 bases, leaving 19 bases between the germline ends.

This chain links TRBV6-6 with TRBJ2-1; 9 bases are shared with TRBD2. Losses at the gene ends were 0 bases for V and 5 bases for J; bases not matched to a gene: 5. Germline V gene data show CDR1 as MNHNY and CDR2 as SVGAGI (reference sequence). The CDR3 is made up of 16 amino acids. Written as DNA, the CDR3 is TGTGCCAGCAGTTACTCTGGCGGGGGGGCCAACAATGAGCAGTTCTTC. Encoded protein: CASSYSGGGANNEQFF.

The V call is TRBV28, the J call TRBJ2-2; 8 bases align to TRBD2. Germline CDR1 MDHEN, CDR2 SYDVKM. V shed 5 bases, J shed 4 bases, and the junction held 6 bases outside the gene matches. The CDR3 sequence is 15 residues long. As DNA, the CDR3 is TGTGCCAGCAGTCAAGCGGGGGAGGTCACCGGGGAGCTGTTTTTT. Its protein product is CASSQAGEVTGELFF. The complete variable domain, with remaining parts taken from reference TRBV28 and TRBJ2-2, reads DVKVTQSSRYLVKRTGEKVFLECVQDMDHENMFWYRQDPGLGLRLIYFSYDVKMKEKGDIPEGYSVSREKKERFSLILESASTNQTSMYLCASSQAGEVTGELFFGEGSRLTVL.

V gene TRBV7-3 combines with J gene TRBJ2-1, with D tentatively TRBD1 (8 bases). V lost 5 bases to trimming and J lost 4 bases, with 12 bases between them. The CDR3 runs to 14 residues. Germline V CDR1 and CDR2: SGHTA, FQGTGA. The CDR3 region is CASSRGDRYNEQFF. The CDR3 coding sequence is TGTGCCAGCAGCCGGGGGGACAGGTACAATGAGCAGTTCTTC.

The chain has TRBV15 and TRBJ1-6; 7 positions match TRBD1. The CDR3 spans 14 residues. The V segment lost 0 bases and the J segment 8 bases; nucleotides outside the gene matches: 1. Germline loops: CDR1 LNHNV, CDR2 YYDKDF (reference sequence). The CDR3 region has the DNA TGTGCCACCAGCAGAGATGGACAGGATTCACCCCTCCACTTT. Translated, it gives CATSRDGQDSPLHF.

The chain is built from TRBV11-2 and TRBJ1-3; 7 nucleotides align to TRBD1. Looked up from germline, CDR1 is SGHAT and CDR2 is FQNNGV. The junction had 8 bases not matched to a gene; V was cut back by 4 bases and J by 8 bases. The CDR3 extends over 14 amino acids. The CDR3 loop is CASSSTPGGYTIYF. The CDR3 DNA sequence: TGTGCCAGCAGCTCGACCCCAGGGGGGTACACCATATATTTT.

This chain connects TRBV5-1 to TRBJ2-3; perhaps TRBD1 as D (5 bases). Germline V CDR1 and CDR2: SGHRS, YFSETQ. This CDR3 is 15 amino acids long. The V gene lost 0 bases and the J gene lost 6 bases, with 14 bases spanning the gap. The CDR3 DNA follows: TGCGCCAGCAGCTTGGCCGGGCAGGACATGGATACGCAGTATTTT. Translating gives CASSLAGQDMDTQYF.

This chain connects TRBV6-6 to TRBJ2-2; no clear D gene. From germline, CDR1 is MNHNY and CDR2 SVGAGI (reference sequence). Trimming removed 11 bases from V and 1 base from J, with 11 bases in between. The CDR3 has 13 amino acids. The DNA for the CDR3 is TGTGCCGGTCAACACAGGAACACCGGGGAGCTGTTTTTT. This codes for CAGQHRNTGELFF.

For the CDR3, the DNA is TGTGCCAGCAGCCAAGCCAGGGACAGAGTATTGAACACTGAAGCTTTCTTT. Its translation is CASSQARDRVLNTEAFF. The J gene is TRBJ1-1, the V gene TRBV14, with 7 nucleotides matching TRBD1. V trimming: 1 base; J trimming: 0 bases; junction bases outside the gene matches: 8. This CDR3 has 17 amino acids. CDR1 is SGHDN, CDR2 FVKESK, per germline.